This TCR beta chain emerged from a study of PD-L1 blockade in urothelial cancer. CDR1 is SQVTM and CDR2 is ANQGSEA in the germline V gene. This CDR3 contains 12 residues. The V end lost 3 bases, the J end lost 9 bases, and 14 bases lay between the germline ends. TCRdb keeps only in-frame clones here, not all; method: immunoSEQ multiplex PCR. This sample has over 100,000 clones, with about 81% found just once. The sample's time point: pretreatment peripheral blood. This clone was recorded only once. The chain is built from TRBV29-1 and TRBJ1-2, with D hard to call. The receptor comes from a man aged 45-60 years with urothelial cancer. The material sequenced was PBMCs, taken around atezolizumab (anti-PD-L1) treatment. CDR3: CSVEVGETSYTF. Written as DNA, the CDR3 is TGCAGCGTTGAGGTCGGTGAGACTAGCTACACCTTC.